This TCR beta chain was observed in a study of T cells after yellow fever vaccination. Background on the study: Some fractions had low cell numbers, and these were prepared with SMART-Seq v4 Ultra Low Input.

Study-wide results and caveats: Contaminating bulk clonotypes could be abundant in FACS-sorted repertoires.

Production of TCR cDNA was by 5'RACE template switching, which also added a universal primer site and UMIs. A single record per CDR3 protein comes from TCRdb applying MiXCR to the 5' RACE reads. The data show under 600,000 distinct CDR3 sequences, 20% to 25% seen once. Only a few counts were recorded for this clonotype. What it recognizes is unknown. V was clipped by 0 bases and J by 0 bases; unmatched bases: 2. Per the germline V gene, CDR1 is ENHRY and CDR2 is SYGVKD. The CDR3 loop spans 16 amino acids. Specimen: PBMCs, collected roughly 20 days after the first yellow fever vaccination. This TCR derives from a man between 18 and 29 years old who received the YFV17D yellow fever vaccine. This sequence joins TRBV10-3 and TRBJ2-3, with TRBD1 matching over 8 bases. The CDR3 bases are TGTGCCATCAGTGAGTCCAGGACAGGGAGCACAGATACGCAGTATTTT. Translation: CAISESRTGSTDTQYF.